The entry below gives a single TCR beta chain sequence along with its context. This specimen belongs to a study of cytomegalovirus exposure and HLA in healthy donors. Germline values: CDR1 MGHDK, CDR2 SYGVNS. The CDR3 is 13 amino acids. The germline V and J ends were trimmed by 3 bases and 2 bases, with 8 bases remaining between them. PCR employed 60 Vbeta and 13 Jbeta primers. The assay was immunoSEQ multiplex PCR, and TCRdb's table has in-frame clones only and misses some. The sample table sets out tens of thousands of clones. The sample consisted of PBMCs. V and J are TRBV25-1 and TRBJ2-7, with a possible D match to TRBD2 (6 bases). The origin of this receptor is a man between 60 and 75 years old in good health and CMV-seropositive. This CDR3 reads CASSDRETYEQYF. In DNA, the CDR3 is TGTGCCAGCAGTGACCGGGAGACCTACGAGCAGTACTTC.